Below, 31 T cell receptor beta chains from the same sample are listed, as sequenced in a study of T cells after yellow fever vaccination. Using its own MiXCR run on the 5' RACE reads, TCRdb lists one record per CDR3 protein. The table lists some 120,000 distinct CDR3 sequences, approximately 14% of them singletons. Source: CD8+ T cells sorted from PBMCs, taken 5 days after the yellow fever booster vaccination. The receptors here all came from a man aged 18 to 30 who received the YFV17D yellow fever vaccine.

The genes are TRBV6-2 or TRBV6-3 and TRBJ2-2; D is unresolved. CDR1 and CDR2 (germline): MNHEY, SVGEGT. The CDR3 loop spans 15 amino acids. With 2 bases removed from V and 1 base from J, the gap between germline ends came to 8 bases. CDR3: CASSYRLENTGELFF. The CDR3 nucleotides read TGTGCCAGCAGTTACAGGCTAGAGAACACCGGGGAGCTGTTTTTT.

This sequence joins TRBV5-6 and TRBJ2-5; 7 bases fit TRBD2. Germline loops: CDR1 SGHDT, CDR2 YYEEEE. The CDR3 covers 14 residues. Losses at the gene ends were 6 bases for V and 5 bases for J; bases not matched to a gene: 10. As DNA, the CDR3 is TGTGCCAGCAACATCCGCAGCGGGGCTGAGACCCAGTACTTC. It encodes CASNIRSGAETQYF. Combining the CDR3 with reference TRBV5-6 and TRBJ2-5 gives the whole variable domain DAGVTQSPTHLIKTRGQQVTLRCSPKSGHDTVSWYQQALGQGPQFIFQYYEEEERQRGNFPDRFSGHQFPNYSSELNVNALLLGDSALYLCASNIRSGAETQYFGPGTRLLVL.

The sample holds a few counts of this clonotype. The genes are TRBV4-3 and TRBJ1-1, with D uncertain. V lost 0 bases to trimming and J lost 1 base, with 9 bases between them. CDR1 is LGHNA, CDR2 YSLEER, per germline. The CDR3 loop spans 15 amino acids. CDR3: CASSQDHQANTEAFF. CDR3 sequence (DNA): TGCGCCAGCAGCCAAGATCACCAGGCGAACACTGAAGCTTTCTTT.

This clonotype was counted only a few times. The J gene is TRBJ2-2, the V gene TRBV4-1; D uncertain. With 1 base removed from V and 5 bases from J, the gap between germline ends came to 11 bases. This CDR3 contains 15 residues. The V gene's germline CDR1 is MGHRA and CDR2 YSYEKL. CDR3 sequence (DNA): TGCGCCAGCAGCCAAGTCCTACCCAGAACCGGGGAGCTGTTTTTT. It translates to CASSQVLPRTGELFF.

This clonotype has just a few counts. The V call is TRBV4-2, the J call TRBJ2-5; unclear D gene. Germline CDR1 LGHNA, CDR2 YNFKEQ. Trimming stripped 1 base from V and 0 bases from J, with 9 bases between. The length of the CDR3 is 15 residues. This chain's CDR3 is CASSQGESYQETQYF. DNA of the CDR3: TGTGCCAGCAGCCAAGGAGAGTCATACCAAGAGACCCAGTACTTC.

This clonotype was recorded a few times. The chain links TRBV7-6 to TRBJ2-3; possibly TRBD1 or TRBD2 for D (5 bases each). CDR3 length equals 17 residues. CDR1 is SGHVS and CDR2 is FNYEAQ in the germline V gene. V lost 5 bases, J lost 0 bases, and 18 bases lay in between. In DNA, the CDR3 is TGTGCCAGCAGCCCTGACCCCGGGGCCTTCAGCACAGATACGCAGTATTTT. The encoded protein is CASSPDPGAFSTDTQYF.

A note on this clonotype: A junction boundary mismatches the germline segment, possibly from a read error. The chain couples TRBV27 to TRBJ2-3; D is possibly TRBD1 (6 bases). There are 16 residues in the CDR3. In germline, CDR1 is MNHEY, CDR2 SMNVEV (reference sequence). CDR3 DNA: TGTGCCAGCCGAACTTGGACAGAAAAATTCACATATACGCAGTATTTT. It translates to CASRTWTEKFTYTQYF.

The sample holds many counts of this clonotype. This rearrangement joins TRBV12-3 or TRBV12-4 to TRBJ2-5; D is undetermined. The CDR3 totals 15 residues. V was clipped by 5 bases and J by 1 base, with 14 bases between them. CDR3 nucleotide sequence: TGTGCCAGCAGTCCAGAGGCCGACCCCCAAGAGACCCAGTACTTC. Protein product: CASSPEADPQETQYF.

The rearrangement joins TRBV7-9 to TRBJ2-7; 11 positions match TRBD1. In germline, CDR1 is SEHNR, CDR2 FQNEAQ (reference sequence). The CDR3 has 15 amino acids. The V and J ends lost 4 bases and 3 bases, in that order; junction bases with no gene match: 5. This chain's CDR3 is CASSSGQGVNYEQYF. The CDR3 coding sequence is TGTGCCAGCAGCTCGGGACAGGGGGTAAACTACGAGCAGTACTTC.

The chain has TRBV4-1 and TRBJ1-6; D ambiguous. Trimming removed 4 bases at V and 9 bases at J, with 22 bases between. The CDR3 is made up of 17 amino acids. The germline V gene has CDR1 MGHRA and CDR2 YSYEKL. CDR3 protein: CASSRLVTTAVGSPLHF. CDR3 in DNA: TGCGCCAGCAGCCGCCTTGTAACGACTGCTGTCGGTTCACCCCTCCACTTT.

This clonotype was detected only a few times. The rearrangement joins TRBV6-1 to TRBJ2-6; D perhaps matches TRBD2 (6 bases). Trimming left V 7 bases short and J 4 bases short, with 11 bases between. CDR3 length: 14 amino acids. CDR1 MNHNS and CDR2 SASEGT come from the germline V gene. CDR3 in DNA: TGTGCCAGCACTTGGGACTCCGGGGCCAACGTCCTGACTTTC. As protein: CASTWDSGANVLTF.

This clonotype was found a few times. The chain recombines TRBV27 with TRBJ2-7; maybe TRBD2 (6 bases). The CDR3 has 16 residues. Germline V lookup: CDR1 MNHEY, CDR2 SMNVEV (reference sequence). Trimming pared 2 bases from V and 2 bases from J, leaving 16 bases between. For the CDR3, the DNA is TGTGCCAGCAGTTTAACAAGAGCGGGTCTCCCCTACGAGCAGTACGTC. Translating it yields CASSLTRAGLPYEQYV.

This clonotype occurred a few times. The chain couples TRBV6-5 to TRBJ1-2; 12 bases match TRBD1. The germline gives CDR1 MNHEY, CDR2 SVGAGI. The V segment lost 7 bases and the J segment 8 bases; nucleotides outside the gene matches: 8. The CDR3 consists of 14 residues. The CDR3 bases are TGTGCCAGCAACCCCGGGACAGGGGGCGGAGGCTACACCTTC. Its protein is CASNPGTGGGGYTF.

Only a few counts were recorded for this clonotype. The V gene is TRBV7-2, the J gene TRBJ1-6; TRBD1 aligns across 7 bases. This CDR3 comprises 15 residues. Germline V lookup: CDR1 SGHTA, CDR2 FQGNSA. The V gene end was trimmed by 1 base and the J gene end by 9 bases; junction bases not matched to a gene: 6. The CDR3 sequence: CASSLVGGGPSPLHF. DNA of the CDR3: TGTGCCAGCAGCTTAGTTGGAGGGGGCCCTTCACCCCTCCACTTT. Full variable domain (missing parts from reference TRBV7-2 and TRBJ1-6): GAGVSQSPSNKVTEKGKDVELRCDPISGHTALYWYRQSLGQGLEFLIYFQGNSAPDKSGLPSDRFSAERTGGSVSTLTIQRTQQEDSAVYLCASSLVGGGPSPLHFGNGTRLTVT.

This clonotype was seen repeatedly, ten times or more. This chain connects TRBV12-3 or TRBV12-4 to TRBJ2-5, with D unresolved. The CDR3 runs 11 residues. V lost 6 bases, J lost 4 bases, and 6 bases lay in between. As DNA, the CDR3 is TGTGCCAGCAGCTTCGGAGAGACCCAGTACTTC. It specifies CASSFGETQYF.

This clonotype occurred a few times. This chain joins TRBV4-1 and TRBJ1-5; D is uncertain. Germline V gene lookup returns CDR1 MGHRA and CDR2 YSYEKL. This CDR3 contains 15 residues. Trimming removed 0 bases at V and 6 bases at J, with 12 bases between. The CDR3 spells CASSQEVIRGQPQHF. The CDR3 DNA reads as TGCGCCAGCAGCCAAGAGGTTATCCGGGGTCAGCCCCAGCATTTT.

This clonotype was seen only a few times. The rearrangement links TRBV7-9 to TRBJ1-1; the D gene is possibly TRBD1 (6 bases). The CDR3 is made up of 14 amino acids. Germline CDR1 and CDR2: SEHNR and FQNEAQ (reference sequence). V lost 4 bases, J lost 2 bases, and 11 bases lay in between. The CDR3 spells CASSSRQDNTEAFF. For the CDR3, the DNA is TGTGCCAGCAGCTCCCGACAGGATAACACTGAAGCTTTCTTT.

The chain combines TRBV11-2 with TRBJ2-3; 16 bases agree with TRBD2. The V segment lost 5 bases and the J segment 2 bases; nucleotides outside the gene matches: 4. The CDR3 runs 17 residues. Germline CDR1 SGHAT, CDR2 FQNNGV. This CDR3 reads CASSPGLAGGPTDTQYF. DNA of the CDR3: TGTGCCAGCAGCCCGGGACTAGCGGGGGGGCCCACAGATACGCAGTATTTT.

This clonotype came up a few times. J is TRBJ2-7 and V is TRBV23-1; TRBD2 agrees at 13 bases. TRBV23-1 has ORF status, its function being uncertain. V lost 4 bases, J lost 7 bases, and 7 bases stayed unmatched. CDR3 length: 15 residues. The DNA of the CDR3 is TGCGCCAGCAGTCCCAGACTAGCGGGGGGAGATGAGCAGTACGTC. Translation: CASSPRLAGGDEQYV.

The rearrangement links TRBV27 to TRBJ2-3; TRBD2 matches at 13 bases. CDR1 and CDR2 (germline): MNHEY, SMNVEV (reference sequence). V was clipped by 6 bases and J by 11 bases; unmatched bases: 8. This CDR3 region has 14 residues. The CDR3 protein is CASSQLAGGLEQYF. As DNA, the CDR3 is TGTGCCAGCAGCCAACTAGCGGGGGGGCTTGAGCAGTATTTT.

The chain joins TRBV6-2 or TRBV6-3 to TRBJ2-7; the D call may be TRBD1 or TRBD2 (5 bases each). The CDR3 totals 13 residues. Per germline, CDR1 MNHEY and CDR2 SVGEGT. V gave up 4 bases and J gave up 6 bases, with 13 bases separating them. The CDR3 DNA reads TGTGCCAGCAGTTTAACGGGACCGCGCGAGCAGTACTTC. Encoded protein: CASSLTGPREQYF.

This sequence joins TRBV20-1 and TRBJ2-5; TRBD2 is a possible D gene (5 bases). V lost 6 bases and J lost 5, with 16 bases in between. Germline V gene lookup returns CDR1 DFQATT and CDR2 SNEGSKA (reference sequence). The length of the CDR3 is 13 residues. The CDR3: CSARLLLPETQYF. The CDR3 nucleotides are TGCAGTGCGCGACTACTTCTGCCGGAGACCCAGTACTTC.

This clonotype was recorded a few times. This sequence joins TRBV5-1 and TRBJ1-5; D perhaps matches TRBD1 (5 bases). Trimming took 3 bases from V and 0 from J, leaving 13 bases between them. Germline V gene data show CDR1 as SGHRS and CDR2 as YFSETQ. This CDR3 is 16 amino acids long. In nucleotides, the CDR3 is TGCGCCAGCAGCTGGGGGGTCCGGGGTAGCAATCAGCCCCAGCATTTT. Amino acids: CASSWGVRGSNQPQHF.

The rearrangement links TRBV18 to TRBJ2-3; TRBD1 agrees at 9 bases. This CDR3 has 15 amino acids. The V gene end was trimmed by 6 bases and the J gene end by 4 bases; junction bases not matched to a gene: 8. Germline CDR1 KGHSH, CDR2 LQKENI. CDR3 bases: TGTGCCAGCTCGGATACAGGGGGCAGTGCAGATACGCAGTATTTT. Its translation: CASSDTGGSADTQYF.

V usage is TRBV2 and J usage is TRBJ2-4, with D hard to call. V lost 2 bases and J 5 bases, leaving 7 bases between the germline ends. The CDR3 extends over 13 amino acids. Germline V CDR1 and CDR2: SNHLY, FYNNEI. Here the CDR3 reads CASSELSENIQYF. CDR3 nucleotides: TGTGCCAGCAGTGAACTGTCTGAAAACATTCAGTACTTC.

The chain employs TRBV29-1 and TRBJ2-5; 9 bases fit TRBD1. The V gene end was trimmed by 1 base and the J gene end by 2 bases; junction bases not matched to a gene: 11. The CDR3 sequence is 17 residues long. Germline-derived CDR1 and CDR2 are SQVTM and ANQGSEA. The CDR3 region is CSVEVPETGGWQETQYF. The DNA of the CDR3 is TGCAGCGTTGAAGTCCCCGAAACAGGGGGCTGGCAAGAGACCCAGTACTTC.

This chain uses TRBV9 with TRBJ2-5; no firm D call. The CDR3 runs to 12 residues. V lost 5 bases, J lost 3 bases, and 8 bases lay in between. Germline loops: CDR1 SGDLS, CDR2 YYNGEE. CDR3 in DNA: TGTGCCAGCAGAGGGCAGGAAGAGACCCAGTACTTC. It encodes CASRGQEETQYF.

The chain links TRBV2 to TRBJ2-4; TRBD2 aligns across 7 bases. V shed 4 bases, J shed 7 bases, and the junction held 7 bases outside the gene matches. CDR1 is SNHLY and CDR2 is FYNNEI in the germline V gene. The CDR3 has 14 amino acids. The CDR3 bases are TGTGCCAGCAGTGTTGGGCGGGGGTCGAACATTCAGTACTTC. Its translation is CASSVGRGSNIQYF.

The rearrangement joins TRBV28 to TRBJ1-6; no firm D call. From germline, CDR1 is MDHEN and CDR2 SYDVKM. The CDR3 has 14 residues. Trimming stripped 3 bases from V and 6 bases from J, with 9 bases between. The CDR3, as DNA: TGTGCCAGCAGTTTTGGCAGGTCTAATTCACCCCTCCACTTT. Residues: CASSFGRSNSPLHF.

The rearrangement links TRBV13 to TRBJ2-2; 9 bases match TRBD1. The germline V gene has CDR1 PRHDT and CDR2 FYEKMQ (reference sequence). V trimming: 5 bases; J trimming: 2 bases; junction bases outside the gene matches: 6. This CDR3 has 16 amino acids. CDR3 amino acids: CASSLRQGGNTGELFF. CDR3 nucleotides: TGTGCCAGCAGCCTCCGACAGGGGGGAAACACCGGGGAGCTGTTTTTT.

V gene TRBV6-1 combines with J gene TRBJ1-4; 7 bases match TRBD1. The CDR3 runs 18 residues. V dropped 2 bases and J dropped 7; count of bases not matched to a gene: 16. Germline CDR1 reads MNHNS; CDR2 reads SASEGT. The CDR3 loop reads CASSENFGQGVEVEKLFF. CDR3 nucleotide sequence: TGTGCCAGCAGTGAAAATTTTGGGCAGGGGGTAGAGGTTGAAAAACTGTTTTTT.